Listed below are T cell receptor beta chains from one sample, sequenced in a study of T-cell memory formation after mild COVID-19. Each CDR3 protein is one row after TCRdb ran MiXCR on the 5' RACE reads. The sample has a few hundred thousand distinct CDR3 sequences, roughly 24% seen once; the top ten hold 8.8%. Specimen: PBMCs or a T cell subset sorted from them (not recorded which). These TCRs come from an adult woman who had mild COVID-19 (a few samples of this study predate the infection). Cell type and time point are not known. The CDR3 runs from the conserved cysteine through the conserved F or W. Fields, in order: CDR3 length, J gene, D gene, clone size, V gene, CDR3 protein, CDR3 DNA. D genes are given only for firm matches. A row's size may be missing; if present it is once, few, many or a size class.

15 | TRBJ2-6 | . | few | TRBV20-1 | CSASWGASGANVLTF | TGCAGTGCTAGTTGGGGGGCCTCTGGGGCCAACGTCCTGACTTTC
15 | TRBJ2-4 | TRBD2 | few | TRBV20-1 | CSARDRTSGGDIQYF | TGCAGTGCTAGAGATCGAACTAGCGGGGGAGACATTCAGTACTTC
14 | TRBJ2-7 | . | . | TRBV6-6 | CASSQTLDTNEQYF | TGTGCCAGCAGCCAAACCCTGGACACGAACGAGCAGTACTTC
12 | TRBJ1-4 | . | few | TRBV6-5 | CASSRQGKKLFF | TGTGCCAGCAGCCGGCAGGGGAAAAAACTGTTTTTT
13 | TRBJ1-2 | . | many | TRBV7-9 | CASSSGRNYGYTF | TGTGCCAGCAGCTCCGGGAGGAACTATGGCTACACCTTC
14 | TRBJ1-2 | . | few | TRBV3-1 | CASSRVGGGDGYTF | TGTGCCAGCAGCCGGGTAGGGGGAGGCGATGGCTACACCTTC
17 | TRBJ2-2 | . | few | TRBV6-6 | CASSYGWQGRNTGELFF | TGTGCCAGCAGTTATGGGTGGCAGGGTCGGAACACCGGGGAGCTGTTTTTT
13 | TRBJ2-7 | TRBD2 | many | TRBV7-9 | CASSPGGPYEQYF | TGTGCCAGCAGCCCGGGGGGGCCCTACGAGCAGTACTTC
16 | TRBJ2-5 | TRBD2 | . | TRBV4-1 | CASSQTGTSGAETQYF | TGCGCCAGCAGCCAGACCGGGACTAGCGGGGCAGAGACCCAGTACTTC
14 | TRBJ1-1 | . | few | TRBV28 | CASSTGAPGTEAFF | TGTGCCAGCAGTACGGGGGCGCCGGGCACTGAAGCTTTCTTT
11 | TRBJ1-2 | . | few | TRBV29-1 | CSVSGARGYTF | TGCAGCGTTTCAGGGGCTAGAGGCTACACCTTC
16 | TRBJ2-3 | TRBD1 | . | TRBV5-1 | CASSYEGQGSTDTQYF | TGCGCCAGCAGCTACGAAGGACAGGGGAGCACAGATACGCAGTATTTT
13 | TRBJ1-5 | . | many | TRBV30 | CAWEEQGGQPQHF | TGTGCCTGGGAGGAACAAGGGGGTCAGCCCCAGCATTTT
13 | TRBJ2-2 | . | . | TRBV5-5 | CASSSGDAGELFF | TGTGCCAGCAGCTCAGGGGATGCCGGGGAGCTGTTTTTT
16 | TRBJ1-1 | TRBD1 | few | TRBV3-1 | CASSPRGGQGGTEAFF | TGTGCCAGCAGCCCCCGGGGAGGGCAGGGGGGCACTGAAGCTTTCTTT
15 | TRBJ2-1 | . | . | TRBV7-3 | CASSLMEGLGNEQFF | TGTGCCAGCAGCTTAATGGAGGGGCTGGGCAATGAGCAGTTCTTC
14 | TRBJ2-2 | . | many | TRBV5-1 | CASSLAANTGELFF | TGCGCCAGCAGCTTGGCGGCAAACACCGGGGAGCTGTTTTTT
14 | TRBJ2-7 | TRBD1 | once | TRBV2 | CASRADRGRGEQYF | TGTGCCAGCAGAGCAGACAGGGGGCGCGGCGAGCAGTACTTC
13 | TRBJ2-1 | . | . | TRBV12-3/TRBV12-4 | CASSFGWGDEQFF | TGTGCCAGCAGTTTTGGCTGGGGCGATGAGCAGTTCTTC
14 | TRBJ1-2 | . | once | TRBV20-1 | CSARARLGGYGYTF | TGCAGTGCTAGAGCCCGGCTGGGGGGCTATGGCTACACCTTC
15 | TRBJ2-7 | . | . | TRBV12-3/TRBV12-4 | CASSLSDGAPYEQYF | TGTGCCAGCAGTTTAAGCGACGGAGCGCCCTACGAGCAGTACTTC